This T cell receptor beta chain appears in the sequencing data of a study of OX40 agonist ivuxolimab in advanced cancers. Libraries were prepared by immunoSEQ multiplex PCR; TCRdb keeps only in-frame clonotypes and omits some of them. Of about 74,000 clones listed, about 86% are singletons. Germline CDR1 reads MNHGY; CDR2 reads SAAAGT. The ends were cut back, 7 bases at V and 6 bases at J, with 15 bases in the middle. The CDR3 has 13 residues. Comment on this clone: Its target is unknown.

The study, taken as a whole, reports: Low normalized T-cell clonal expansion was additionally recorded for some nonresponders.

The chain joins TRBV6-8 to TRBJ2-5; weak D call: TRBD2 (5 bases). The starting material was CD4+ or CD8+ T cells sorted from blood, obtained in a trial of the OX40 agonist ivuxolimab. The TCR was taken from an adult with an advanced solid tumor such as melanoma, head and neck, liver or kidney cancer. CDR3 in amino acids: CASNEGAWKTQYF. The CDR3, as DNA: TGTGCCAGCAATGAGGGCGCGTGGAAGACCCAGTACTTC.